This T cell receptor (beta chain) was documented in a study of T cells of healthy individuals. TCRdb reanalysed the 5' RACE reads using MiXCR and keeps one entry per CDR3 protein. In the table there are about 100,000 distinct CDR3 sequences, approximately 18% of which are singletons. With 1 base removed from V and 5 bases from J, the gap between germline ends came to 11 bases. In germline, CDR1 is MNHNS, CDR2 SASEGT. This CDR3 region has 14 residues. This chain joins TRBV6-1 and TRBJ1-1, with a possible D match to TRBD1 (6 bases). This clonotype was sampled from a human donor in good health. CDR3 region: CASSEGRGRTEAFF. The CDR3, as DNA: TGTGCCAGCAGTGAAGGTAGGGGGAGAACTGAAGCTTTCTTT.